The 11 T cell receptor beta chains below were found in one sample sequenced in a study of shared T cell receptors in the human thymus. The data were produced by immunoSEQ multiplex PCR, yet TCRdb's version contains in-frame clones alone and is incomplete. The table lists 720,000 or so clones, approximately 83% of them singletons. These data also formed part of another study, on human thymus T cells.

Sequences were obtained from thymocytes. Every receptor here comes from a girl under three years old with a congenital heart defect.

The sample holds one count of this clone. This chain joins TRBV27 and TRBJ2-5; possibly TRBD1 for D (5 bases). The V gene lost 8 bases and the J gene lost 0 bases, with 19 bases spanning the gap. The CDR3 consists of 16 residues. The V gene's germline CDR1 is MNHEY and CDR2 SMNVEV (reference sequence). CDR3 nucleotide sequence: TGTGCCAGCCGGGTGACAGCGCATACAGACCAAGAGACCCAGTACTTC. This translates into CASRVTAHTDQETQYF.

This clone has only one observation. V is TRBV7-9 and J is TRBJ1-2; TRBD1 might be the D (5 bases). Germline CDR1 is SEHNR and CDR2 is FQNEAQ (reference sequence). The CDR3 covers 18 residues. V lost 1 base to trimming and J lost 3 bases, with 21 bases between them. CDR3 region: CASSLDPLRGSAYYGYTF. The CDR3 DNA reads TGTGCCAGCAGCTTAGACCCCCTACGGGGGAGCGCTTACTATGGCTACACCTTC.

The chain has TRBV18 and TRBJ1-1, with D unresolved. The V gene lost 1 base and the J gene lost 5 bases, with 26 bases spanning the gap. The germline V gene encodes CDR1 KGHSH and CDR2 LQKENI. This CDR3 is built from 19 residues. The CDR3 here is CASSPRRALEHGKRTEAFF. CDR3 bases: TGTGCCAGCTCACCACGGAGAGCGCTCGAACATGGCAAGCGGACTGAAGCTTTCTTT.

V gene TRBV29-1 combines with J gene TRBJ2-1; 11 positions match TRBD2. Germline-derived CDR1 and CDR2 are SQVTM and ANQGSEA. The CDR3 extends over 17 amino acids. V lost 7 bases to trimming and J lost 7 bases; unmatched junction nucleotides: 18. CDR3 region: CSAGRPVAGGPGNEQFF. The CDR3 region has the DNA TGCAGCGCGGGCCGCCCGGTAGCGGGGGGGCCGGGGAATGAGCAGTTCTTC.

The chain carries TRBV6-5 and TRBJ2-7; no clear D gene. Deletions cut 6 bases from V and 4 bases from J, with 10 bases between. The germline V gene has CDR1 MNHEY and CDR2 SVGAGI. The CDR3 loop spans 12 amino acids. The CDR3 DNA is TGTGCCAGCAGCAGACTCCTTTACGAGCAGTACTTC. Residues: CASSRLLYEQYF.

J is TRBJ2-7 and V is TRBV11-1, with a weak D call TRBD1 (5 bases). CDR1 is SGHAT and CDR2 is FQDESV in the germline V gene (reference sequence). The V and J ends lost 0 bases and 2 bases respectively, with 17 bases between them. The CDR3 has 17 residues. In DNA, the CDR3 is TGTGCCAGCAGCTTAGCCCCAGGGCTTTATATTACCTACGAGCAGTACTTC. Protein product: CASSLAPGLYITYEQYF.

The chain uses TRBV18 and TRBJ1-4, with 7 bases aligning to TRBD1. Germline V CDR1 and CDR2: KGHSH, LQKENI. The V and J ends lost 4 bases and 5 bases, in that order; junction bases with no gene match: 4. The CDR3 consists of 14 residues. DNA for the CDR3: TGTGCCAGCTCACAGGGACAGAACAATGAAAAACTGTTTTTT. Translation: CASSQGQNNEKLFF.

The CDR3 is CASLDRSFYEQYF. DNA for the CDR3: TGTGCCAGTTTAGACAGGAGTTTCTACGAGCAGTACTTC. The chain has TRBV2 and TRBJ2-7, with a possible D match to TRBD1 (6 bases). V was trimmed by 9 bases and J by 3 bases, leaving 15 bases between them. The CDR3 sequence is 13 residues long. Per germline, CDR1 SNHLY and CDR2 FYNNEI.

CDR3 sequence reads: CASKTGCGYTF. The CDR3 DNA sequence: TGCGCCAGCAAGACAGGTTGCGGCTACACCTTC. V usage is TRBV10-1 and J usage is TRBJ1-2; the D gene is possibly TRBD1 (6 bases). The germline V and J ends were trimmed by 7 bases and 8 bases, with 11 bases remaining between them. The CDR3 runs 11 residues. The V gene's germline CDR1 is WNHNN and CDR2 SYGVQD (reference sequence).

The gene calls are TRBV27 and TRBJ1-4; D gene ambiguous. V lost 3 bases, J lost 8 bases, and 19 bases lay in between. From germline, CDR1 is MNHEY and CDR2 SMNVEV (reference sequence). The CDR3 consists of 16 residues. The CDR3 DNA is TGTGCCAGCAGTTTCTTCGGGGAGGTGGGTACGGAAAAACTGTTTTTT. Encoded protein: CASSFFGEVGTEKLFF.

Only one count was recorded for this clone. The V and J genes are TRBV6-5 and TRBJ1-1; 10 bases map to TRBD1. V dropped 4 bases and J dropped 6; count of bases not matched to a gene: 5. Per the germline V gene, CDR1 is MNHEY and CDR2 is SVGAGI. The CDR3 consists of 14 residues. DNA for the CDR3: TGTGCCAGCAGTTCGGGACAGGGGAAGGCTGAAGCTTTCTTT. It is translated as CASSSGQGKAEAFF.